This T cell receptor beta chain was sequenced during a study of blood T cell repertoires in COVID-19. Turning to this clone: Other nucleotide sequences from this sample produce the same CDR3.

TCRdb's table, derived via immunoSEQ multiplex PCR, lists solely in-frame clones and lacks some. The sample lists 250,000 to 300,000 clones, 84% occurring once. The sample comprised PBMCs or T cells enriched from blood (not recorded which). This receptor was obtained from a man between 50 and 59 years old who had recovered from COVID-19.

As DNA, the CDR3 is TGTGCCAGCAGTCAGACAGGGAGCCAGCCCCAGCATTTT. Translated, it gives CASSQTGSQPQHF. The chain has TRBV12-3 or TRBV12-4 and TRBJ1-5, with TRBD1 matching 7 bases. The CDR3 consists of 13 residues. Trimming took 5 bases from V and 7 from J; bases not matched to a gene: 5.